The rows below give T cell receptor beta chains drawn from one sample of a study of T cell responses to AZD1222 COVID-19 vaccine. Repertoires were generated with immunoSEQ multiplex PCR, while TCRdb's copy carries only in-frame clones and drops some. Seen here are around 120,000 clones, approximately 94% observed once, and the top ten hold less than 6%. Here the sequenced sample was peripheral blood, taken 28 days after the second AZD1222 dose. All receptors come from an adult who received the AZD1222 COVID-19 vaccine. Both conserved end residues are trimmed from each CDR3.

TRBJ2-1,TRBV12-5,ASGFSGLEQF
TRBJ2-2,TRBV18,ASSPEHANTGELF
TRBJ1-1,TRBV6-5,ASRGMNTEAF
TRBJ1-5,TRBV7-2,ASSLVGGQSYQPQH
TRBJ1-4,TRBV28,ASRTGKGKLF
TRBJ2-1,TRBV20-1,SASLAGGGYEQF
TRBJ2-3,TRBV7-8,ASSLGEARDIFPRRTDTQY
TRBJ2-5,TRBV7-3,ASSLPGRSETQY
TRBJ1-6,TRBV5-6,ASSPRDRGNSPLH
TRBJ1-4,TRBV4-3,ASSQSPLYNEKLF
TRBJ1-4,TRBV6-5,ASSFGRTNEKLF
TRBJ2-7,TRBV27,ASRGGAYEQY
TRBJ1-2,TRBV19,ATAKGKDNYGYT
TRBJ1-3,TRBV5-4,ASSPQGGTHGNTIY
TRBJ2-3,TRBV7-2,ASSLAPGADTQY
TRBJ2-7,TRBV6-2/TRBV6-3,ASSSRDNHEQY
TRBJ2-7,TRBV5-8,ASSVTGTIAVEQY
TRBJ2-7,TRBV5-1,ASSLERGSSAYEQY
TRBJ2-5,TRBV29-1,SSGGTSGIQETQY
TRBJ1-2,TRBV5-1,ASRLDGDYGYT
TRBJ1-1,TRBV4-1,ASSRDLGDTEAF
TRBJ1-3,TRBV5-1,ASSLSRQGSGNTIY
TRBJ1-5,TRBV19,ASSEAKSSNQPQH
TRBJ2-1,TRBV6-1,ASSGPTSGTFNEQF
TRBJ2-7,TRBV7-8,ASSLPGVGAAYEQY
TRBJ2-5,TRBV3-1/TRBV3-2,ASTQIQGETQY
TRBJ1-4,TRBV19,ASSWTDGKLF
TRBJ1-3,TRBV9,ASKPGQGRSDTIY
TRBJ2-3,TRBV7-2,ASSSDYSDTQY
TRBJ2-3,TRBV7-6,ASSPVGGALTTDTQY
TRBJ1-4,TRBV7-9,ASTQGGVGGKLF
TRBJ1-1,TRBV27,ASSTLGTGGMGEAF
TRBJ1-2,TRBV5-6,ASSLVLTWGSYGYT
TRBJ2-4,TRBV5-1,ASSLVGTGNIQY
TRBJ2-7,TRBV30,AWSPAIGNYEQY
TRBJ2-2,TRBV7-2,ASSLQGAPGELF
TRBJ1-1,TRBV6-1,ASSELRDLGTEAF
TRBJ1-5,TRBV4-3,ASSQEENQPQH
TRBJ2-5,TRBV7-8,ASSLAWGGTSQETQY
TRBJ1-2,TRBV6-2/TRBV6-3,ASSYSADRGGYT